This T cell receptor beta chain was sequenced for a study of CD8+CD57+ T cells in acquired aplastic anemia. This clonotype was counted at least ten times. Selection for sequencing was limited to patients who had shown CD8+CD57+ cell expansion by flow cytometry. Genomic DNA constituted the template upon which TCR beta VDJ and CDR3 profiling was performed. A single record per CDR3 protein comes from TCRdb applying MiXCR to the reads. The sample consists of about 40,000 distinct CDR3 sequences, 60% to 80% of them appearing once. The CDR3 is made up of 14 amino acids. V lost 7 bases, J lost 0 bases, and 11 bases lay in between. The germline CDR1 and CDR2 sequences are SEHNR and FQNEAQ (reference sequence).

The source of this sequence is a human donor with aplastic anemia. Material for sequencing was sorted CD4+, CD8+, or CD8+CD57+ T cells (not recorded which) from PBMCs. The genes are TRBV7-9 and TRBJ2-3; D perhaps matches TRBD1 (6 bases). CDR3 DNA sequence: TGTGCCAGCATCGACAGGCAAAGCACAGATACGCAGTATTTT. This encodes CASIDRQSTDTQYF.